One sample yielded the 15 T cell receptor beta chains listed below, sequenced in a study of molecular identifiers for immune sequencing clone quantification. TCRdb called the PCR reads again in MiXCR, with one record for every CDR3 protein. The profile covers about 640,000 distinct CDR3 sequences, with nearly 20% appearing a single time and 0.85% to 0.9% taken by the ten largest. Sequencing was carried out using naive CD8+ T cells from blood, with Jurkat cell RNA spiked in. Described subset: FACS-sorted CD8+CD4-CCR7+CD45RA+ naive T cells. Source of these receptors: a human donor in good health. Some libraries in this study had Jurkat cell RNA spiked in.

A few counts support this clonotype. The genes are TRBV12-3 or TRBV12-4 and TRBJ1-5; 7 bases are shared with TRBD1. This CDR3 has 16 residues. Trimming took 4 bases from V and 2 from J; bases not matched to a gene: 8. The CDR3 sequence is CASSSEGAVGNQPQHF. CDR3 nucleotide sequence: TGTGCCAGCAGTTCTGAGGGGGCGGTCGGCAATCAGCCCCAGCATTTT.

There are a few counts of this clonotype. The rearrangement uses TRBV6-5 and TRBJ2-1; 9 bases agree with TRBD2. This CDR3 comprises 16 residues. CDR1 is MNHEY and CDR2 is SVGAGI in the germline V gene. The trim removed 4 bases at V and 2 bases at J, leaving 6 bases unmatched. CDR3 DNA: TGTGCCAGCAGTTCCGATAGCGGGGGCACCTACAATGAGCAGTTCTTC. This encodes CASSSDSGGTYNEQFF.

In its sample, this clonotype was seen many times. The chain couples TRBV29-1 to TRBJ1-2, with D unresolved. Germline values: CDR1 SQVTM, CDR2 ANQGSEA. V was clipped by 1 base and J by 3 bases, with 6 bases between them. This CDR3 comprises 12 residues. CDR3 sequence: CSVEGPDYGYTF. In nucleotides, the CDR3 is TGCAGCGTTGAAGGCCCTGACTATGGCTACACCTTC.

Note on this clonotype: A much larger clone lies one base from this, so it may be a read error. This chain uses TRBV20-1 with TRBJ1-5; D is unclear. In germline, CDR1 is DFQATT, CDR2 SNEGSKA (reference sequence). Trimming took 0 bases from V and 5 from J, leaving 17 bases between them. This CDR3 region has 16 residues. CDR3 coding DNA: TGCAGTGCTAGAGATTTTTCGTCGGCAGGTTATCAGCCCCAGCATTTT. This codes for CSARDFSSAGYQPQHF.

This clonotype has a count of ten or more. This chain uses TRBV30 with TRBJ2-2, with D unclear. CDR3 size: 12 residues. Germline-derived CDR1 and CDR2 are GTSNPN and SVGIG (reference sequence). The V gene lost 2 bases and the J gene lost 5 bases, with 6 bases spanning the gap. In DNA, the CDR3 is TGTGCCTGGAGTACGGATACCGGGGAGCTGTTTTTT. This codes for CAWSTDTGELFF.

This clonotype was picked up a small number of times. The chain combines TRBV12-5 with TRBJ1-2, with a weak D call TRBD1 (5 bases). There are 16 residues in the CDR3. The V end was cut by 7 bases, the J end by 8 bases, with 26 bases between. Germline CDR1 LGHNT, CDR2 FRNRAP. The CDR3 sequence: CASARGVPPGLLGYTF. The CDR3 DNA reads as TGTGCTAGTGCCAGAGGGGTCCCTCCGGGTCTCTTGGGCTACACCTTC.

This chain connects TRBV7-9 to TRBJ2-7; a possible D gene is TRBD2 (5 bases). The V end was cut by 6 bases, the J end by 0 bases, with 15 bases between. The CDR3 is 15 residues long. Germline loops: CDR1 SEHNR, CDR2 FQNEAQ (reference sequence). The CDR3 region has the DNA TGTGCCAGCAGTTACGGACTTTCCCCCTCCTACGAGCAGTACTTC. As protein: CASSYGLSPSYEQYF.

This clonotype was counted many times. The chain uses TRBV19 and TRBJ2-7; 8 bases align to TRBD1. Trimming at V came to 5 bases and at J to 1 base, leaving 7 bases not matched to a gene. The CDR3 is 15 residues long. Germline V gene sequence: CDR1 LNHDA, CDR2 SQIVND (reference sequence). The chain's CDR3 is CASSSWTGNSYEQYF. CDR3 DNA: TGTGCCAGTAGTTCTTGGACAGGGAATTCCTACGAGCAGTACTTC.

This clonotype was seen at least ten times. The CDR3 region is CASSYREGTDTQYF. The CDR3 DNA follows: TGTGCCAGCAGTTACAGGGAGGGCACAGATACGCAGTATTTT. The chain links TRBV27 to TRBJ2-3; possibly TRBD1 or TRBD2 for D (6 bases each). The germline V gene has CDR1 MNHEY and CDR2 SMNVEV (reference sequence). CDR3 size: 14 residues. V was trimmed by 4 bases and J by 1 base, leaving 9 bases between them.

Of note for this clonotype: This likely comes from a read error, as the CDR3 has no conserved phenylalanine or tryptophan at its end. The chain links TRBV28 to TRBJ2-1; possible D gene TRBD1, 5 bases. This CDR3 is 17 amino acids long. Germline assignment: CDR1 MDHEN and CDR2 SYDVKM. V dropped 4 bases and J dropped 0 bases, with 16 bases sitting between them. The CDR3 region has the DNA TGTGCCAGCAGTTCACCGTGGGGCGGAAGCTCCTACAATGAGCAGTTCTAC. Its translation is CASSSPWGGSSYNEQFY.

This clonotype was found many times. The chain links TRBV28 to TRBJ2-1; possible D gene TRBD1, 6 bases. Germline lookup yields CDR1 MDHEN and CDR2 SYDVKM. The germline V and J ends were trimmed by 4 bases and 3 bases, with 13 bases remaining between them. CDR3 length equals 15 residues. CDR3 amino acids: CASSSLTGDYNEQFF. CDR3 sequence (DNA): TGTGCCAGCAGTTCCCTGACAGGAGACTACAATGAGCAGTTCTTC.

As concerns this clonotype: A read error may explain this, as a much larger clone is one base away. V gene TRBV28 combines with J gene TRBJ2-1, with 8 positions matching TRBD1. The germline V gene encodes CDR1 MDHEN and CDR2 SYDVKM. The CDR3 is made up of 16 amino acids. As DNA, the CDR3 is TGTGCCAGCAGTTTGGTTGCAGGGGGCGTCTACAATGAGCAGTCCTTC. Translation gives CASSLVAGGVYNEQSF.

The CDR3 DNA sequence: TGTGCCAGCAGCCAAACCGAGGGGGGCGGGGGATACAATGAGCAGTTCTTC. Translation: CASSQTEGGGGYNEQFF. V usage is TRBV4-2 and J usage is TRBJ2-1, with D possibly TRBD2 on 7 matching bases. The V and J ends lost 2 bases and 4 bases respectively, with 18 bases between them. Germline V lookup: CDR1 LGHNA, CDR2 YNFKEQ. The CDR3 spans 17 residues.

This clonotype was seen ten or more times. The CDR3 DNA reads TGTGCCAGCAGTTTGGGACAGAGCTCCTATAATTCACCCCTCCACTTT. It is translated as CASSLGQSSYNSPLHF. The rearrangement uses TRBV2 and TRBJ1-6, with 7 bases aligning to TRBD1. The germline V gene encodes CDR1 SNHLY and CDR2 FYNNEI. The CDR3 is 16 residues long. Losses at the gene ends were 5 bases for V and 0 bases for J; bases not matched to a gene: 4.

The chain carries TRBV2 and TRBJ2-7; D uncertain. CDR3 length: 17 amino acids. Germline CDR1 reads SNHLY; CDR2 reads FYNNEI. Deletions cut 3 bases from V and 0 bases from J, with 18 bases between. The CDR3 nucleotides read TGTGCCAGCAGTGACGAGGCAGCCATAGGCAACTCCTACGAGCAGTACTTC. Translated: CASSDEAAIGNSYEQYF. Together with reference TRBV2 and TRBJ2-7, the CDR3 gives the full variable domain: EPEVTQTPSHQVTQMGQEVILRCVPISNHLYFYWYRQILGQKVEFLVSFYNNEISEKSEIFDDQFSVERPDGSNFTLKIRSTKLEDSAMYFCASSDEAAIGNSYEQYFGPGTRLTVT.